The next 26 T cell receptor beta chains were all read from a single sample in a study of cytomegalovirus exposure and HLA in healthy donors. With 60 Vbeta and 13 Jbeta primers, the PCR was carried out. Assay: immunoSEQ multiplex PCR; the TCRdb copy retains only in-frame clones and omits some. Found here are 150,000 to 200,000 clones, about four fifths of them singletons; the top ten hold 2.5% to 3%. The specimen sequenced was PBMCs. Source of these receptors: a female donor in good health and CMV-seronegative.

This clone was picked up a small number of times. The rearrangement uses TRBV6-5 and TRBJ2-7, with TRBD2 matching 8 bases. V lost 8 bases and J lost 2; bases outside the gene matches: 11. CDR1 is MNHEY, CDR2 SVGAGI, per germline. This CDR3 is built from 15 residues. In DNA form, the CDR3 reads TGTGCCAGCTCCGAGCGGGGGACTGCCGCCTACGAGCAGTACTTC. This translates into CASSERGTAAYEQYF.

J is TRBJ2-1 and V is TRBV7-9; 15 positions agree with TRBD2. CDR1 and CDR2 from the germline V gene are SEHNR and FQNEAQ (reference sequence). V was pared by 5 bases and J by 6 bases, with 11 bases of the junction left unmatched. CDR3 length: 18 residues. CDR3 sequence: CASSAGGTSGRTTNEQFF. CDR3 DNA: TGTGCCAGCAGCGCAGGCGGGACTAGCGGGAGGACTACCAATGAGCAGTTCTTC. Full variable domain (rest looked up from reference TRBV7-9 and TRBJ2-1): DTGVSQNPRHKITKRGQNVTFRCDPISEHNRLYWYRQTLGQGPEFLTYFQNEAQLEKSRLLSDRFSAERPKGSFSTLEIQRTEQGDSAMYLCASSAGGTSGRTTNEQFFGPGTRLTVL.

The CDR3 sequence: CASRGQGQETQYF. In DNA, the CDR3 is TGTGCCAGCAGGGGACAGGGCCAAGAGACCCAGTACTTC. V usage is TRBV11-3 and J usage is TRBJ2-5; 9 bases agree with TRBD1. This CDR3 is 13 amino acids long. The junction had 0 bases not matched to a gene; V was cut back by 6 bases and J by 1 base. Germline lookup yields CDR1 SGHNT and CDR2 YENEEA. The full variable domain, rest sourced from reference TRBV11-3 and TRBJ2-5, is EAGVVQSPRYKIIEKKQPVAFWCNPISGHNTLYWYLQNLGQGPELLIRYENEEAVDDSQLPKDRFSAERLKGVDSTLKIQPAELGDSAVYLCASRGQGQETQYFGPGTRLLVL.

V gene TRBV30 combines with J gene TRBJ2-7; D is perhaps TRBD2 (6 bases). Trimming stripped 0 bases from V and 3 bases from J, with 9 bases between. There are 13 residues in the CDR3. Per germline, CDR1 GTSNPN and CDR2 SVGIG (reference sequence). This chain's CDR3 is CAWSVLAGYEQYF. The CDR3 DNA follows: TGTGCCTGGAGTGTACTAGCAGGCTACGAGCAGTACTTC.

This clone was recorded a few times. The chain links TRBV5-1 to TRBJ1-4, with TRBD1 as a possible D gene (6 bases). The V gene's germline CDR1 is SGHRS and CDR2 YFSETQ. CDR3 length: 15 residues. V gave up 4 bases and J gave up 4 bases, with 14 bases separating them. The CDR3 coding sequence is TGCGCCAGCAGCACCCGGCCAGGGGTTAATGAAAAACTGTTTTTT. Residues: CASSTRPGVNEKLFF. Drawing the rest from reference TRBV5-1 and TRBJ1-4, the complete variable domain is KAGVTQTPRYLIKTRGQQVTLSCSPISGHRSVSWYQQTPGQGLQFLFEYFSETQRNKGNFPGRFSGRQFSNSRSEMNVSTLELGDSALYLCASSTRPGVNEKLFFGSGTQLSVL.

V is TRBV29-1 and J is TRBJ2-5; D is tentatively TRBD1 or TRBD2 (6 bases each). The DNA matches TRBJ2-7 better at its end, which makes the J call doubtful. Germline CDR1 and CDR2: SQVTM and ANQGSEA. The CDR3 contains 11 residues. The CDR3 reads CSGGGSYEQYF. CDR3 DNA sequence: TGCAGTGGAGGGGGCTCCTACGAGCAGTACTTC.

The gene calls are TRBV7-9 and TRBJ2-5; possible D gene TRBD2, 6 bases. Deletions cut 5 bases from V and 5 bases from J, with 12 bases between. Germline V gives CDR1 SEHNR, CDR2 FQNEAQ (reference sequence). This CDR3 spans 13 amino acids. CDR3 bases: TGTGCCAGCAGCCTCGGGAGCCAGGAGACCCAGTACTTC. Translating gives CASSLGSQETQYF. Looking up the rest from reference TRBV7-9 and TRBJ2-5 gives the full variable domain: DTGVSQNPRHKITKRGQNVTFRCDPISEHNRLYWYRQTLGQGPEFLTYFQNEAQLEKSRLLSDRFSAERPKGSFSTLEIQRTEQGDSAMYLCASSLGSQETQYFGPGTRLLVL.

In this sample, this clone turned up once. The rearrangement joins TRBV18 to TRBJ2-1; 9 bases are shared with TRBD1. CDR1 KGHSH and CDR2 LQKENI come from the germline V gene. The ends lost 3 bases at V and 6 bases at J; junction bases unmatched: 0. The CDR3 sequence is 13 residues long. CDR3 in amino acids: CASSPGQGNEQFF. The CDR3 DNA sequence: TGTGCCAGCTCACCGGGACAGGGCAATGAGCAGTTCTTC.

The V gene is TRBV5-8, the J gene TRBJ2-1, with 7 bases identical to TRBD2. The CDR3 sequence is 15 residues long. The germline V gene encodes CDR1 SGHTS and CDR2 YDEGEE. V was clipped by 2 bases and J by 4 bases; unmatched bases: 6. The CDR3: CASSFLTSWYNEQFF. In DNA form, the CDR3 reads TGTGCCAGCAGCTTCCTGACTAGCTGGTACAATGAGCAGTTCTTC.

This clone appeared once. CDR3 sequence reads: CASSQDGGKGTDEQYF. Written as DNA, the CDR3 is TGCGCCAGCAGCCAAGATGGAGGGAAGGGGACGGACGAGCAGTACTTC. This sequence joins TRBV4-1 and TRBJ2-7; possible D gene TRBD2, 6 bases. The length of the CDR3 is 16 residues. The germline V gene encodes CDR1 MGHRA and CDR2 YSYEKL. Trimming took off 0 bases at V and 5 bases at J, with 17 bases between the two ends.

This chain joins TRBV4-1 and TRBJ2-7, with 12 bases matching TRBD2. This CDR3 region has 17 residues. Per germline, CDR1 MGHRA and CDR2 YSYEKL. V shed 1 base, J shed 5 bases, and the junction held 9 bases outside the gene matches. Here the CDR3 reads CASSQVGRLAGADEQYF. The CDR3 DNA sequence: TGCGCCAGCAGCCAAGTCGGGCGACTAGCGGGAGCGGACGAGCAGTACTTC.

The CDR3 region is CSVDYHNEQFF. The CDR3 nucleotides are TGCAGCGTTGACTATCACAATGAGCAGTTCTTC. The chain links TRBV29-1 to TRBJ2-1; D unclear. V lost 3 bases, J lost 5 bases, and 5 bases lay in between. This CDR3 comprises 11 residues. In germline, CDR1 is SQVTM, CDR2 ANQGSEA.

This clone was recorded a few times. V is TRBV6-1 and J is TRBJ1-6; D uncertain. V was clipped by 10 bases and J by 0 bases, with 13 bases between them. Germline V CDR1 and CDR2: MNHNS, SASEGT. The CDR3 has 15 residues. The CDR3 sequence is CATTPHSSYNSPLHF. The CDR3 DNA sequence: TGTGCCACCACTCCCCATAGCTCCTATAATTCACCCCTCCACTTT.

This clone was recorded a few times. V usage is TRBV2 and J usage is TRBJ1-2; 10 bases align to TRBD1. The CDR3 extends over 13 amino acids. The germline V gene has CDR1 SNHLY and CDR2 FYNNEI. Trimming removed 6 bases from V and 4 bases from J; junction bases left unmatched: 2. CDR3 DNA: TGTGCCAGCAGCGACAGGGGGCTCTATGGCTACACCTTC. Its protein product is CASSDRGLYGYTF.

This clone was observed once. The chain combines TRBV10-3 with TRBJ2-7; 8 bases align to TRBD2. Germline CDR1 ENHRY, CDR2 SYGVKD. J was trimmed by 0 bases and V by 3 bases; bases with no gene match: 16. This CDR3 has 19 amino acids. DNA of the CDR3: TGTGCCATCAGTGATGGTATCGTACTAGCGGAAAAATACTCCTACGAGCAGTACTTC. Its protein product is CAISDGIVLAEKYSYEQYF.

V usage is TRBV28 and J usage is TRBJ2-7; D is undetermined. Between the trimmed V and J ends, which lost 6 bases and 0 bases, there was a span of 3 bases. Looked up from germline, CDR1 is MDHEN and CDR2 is SYDVKM. This CDR3 spans 11 amino acids. The CDR3 loop is CASSISYEQYF. CDR3 nucleotide sequence: TGTGCCAGCAGCATCTCCTACGAGCAGTACTTC.

Turning to this clone: Other DNA sequences in this sample translate to the same CDR3. V is TRBV28 and J is TRBJ1-2; TRBD1 is a possible D gene (6 bases). V gave up 5 bases and J gave up 3 bases, with 7 bases separating them. The CDR3 length is 12 residues. Germline CDR1 is MDHEN and CDR2 is SYDVKM. The CDR3 sequence: CASSHRDYGYTF. The CDR3 DNA reads as TGTGCCAGCAGTCACAGGGACTATGGCTACACCTTC.

The genes are TRBV5-1 and TRBJ2-5; 9 bases match TRBD1. The end of the DNA is better explained by TRBJ2-7, so the J call may be wrong. The germline CDR1 and CDR2 sequences are SGHRS and YFSETQ. The CDR3 contains 16 residues. The CDR3 region has the DNA TGCGCCAGCAGCTTGAGGGAGGGACAGGGATTATACGAGCAGTACTTC. Its translation is CASSLREGQGLYEQYF.

With respect to this clone: An end of the junction differs from the germline gene, which may be a read error. This specimen includes other DNA sequences encoding the same CDR3. The rearrangement uses TRBV7-9 and TRBJ2-7; no clear D. Germline lookup yields CDR1 SEHNR and CDR2 FQNEAQ (reference sequence). This CDR3 region has 11 residues. CDR3 nucleotides: TGTTCCAGCAGCCCCCTGTACGAGCAGTACTTC. It specifies CSSSPLYEQYF.

The rearrangement links TRBV9 to TRBJ2-3; maybe TRBD2 (7 bases). The CDR3 extends over 15 amino acids. The V gene's germline CDR1 is SGDLS and CDR2 YYNGEE. The V gene lost 4 bases and the J gene lost 2 bases, with 14 bases spanning the gap. The CDR3 DNA reads TGTGCCAGCAGCATTGCGGGGGCCTCCACAGATACGCAGTATTTT. Translated: CASSIAGASTDTQYF.

The chain combines TRBV7-6 with TRBJ2-2; 10 bases are shared with TRBD2. The CDR3 runs to 16 residues. The V gene end was trimmed by 1 base and the J gene end by 6 bases; junction bases not matched to a gene: 5. Looked up from germline, CDR1 is SGHVS and CDR2 is FNYEAQ. The CDR3 DNA follows: TGTGCCAGCAGCTTAGGAGCGGGAGGGCCCCCCGGGGAGCTGTTTTTT. It is translated as CASSLGAGGPPGELFF.

Only a few counts were recorded for this clone. This chain uses TRBV15 with TRBJ1-2; 9 bases map to TRBD1. V lost 3 bases to trimming and J lost 8 bases; unmatched junction nucleotides: 7. The CDR3 length is 14 residues. CDR1 and CDR2 from the germline V gene are LNHNV and YYDKDF (reference sequence). Written as DNA, the CDR3 is TGTGCCACCAGCAGGGAAGGACAGGGGAACGGCTACACCTTC. Protein sequence: CATSREGQGNGYTF.

This clone was seen a handful of times. The V call is TRBV6-5, the J call TRBJ2-1; 9 bases are a match to TRBD2. The germline CDR1 and CDR2 sequences are MNHEY and SVGAGI. The CDR3 is 15 amino acids. Trimming removed 0 bases from V and 8 bases from J; junction bases left unmatched: 5. The CDR3 coding sequence is TGTGCCAGCAGTTACTCCGGCGGGGGGGGTCATGAGCAGTTCTTC. Translating it yields CASSYSGGGGHEQFF.

This clone was seen just once. V usage is TRBV19 and J usage is TRBJ2-7, with TRBD2 identical over 10 bases. Germline V gene sequence: CDR1 LNHDA, CDR2 SQIVND (reference sequence). J was trimmed by 1 base and V by 4 bases; bases with no gene match: 7. The CDR3 has 16 residues. The CDR3: CASSKLTSGYSYEQYF. DNA for the CDR3: TGTGCCAGTAGTAAGTTGACTAGCGGGTATTCCTACGAGCAGTACTTC.

The CDR3 sequence is CASSGGTLGNTEAFF. CDR3 DNA sequence: TGTGCCAGCAGCGGGGGCACCTTAGGGAACACTGAAGCTTTCTTT. V and J are TRBV9 and TRBJ1-1; possibly TRBD1 for D (5 bases). Germline V gives CDR1 SGDLS, CDR2 YYNGEE. The CDR3 has 15 residues. Trimming cost V 3 bases and J 1 base, with 13 bases left between them.

This clone occurred once. The rearrangement uses TRBV7-9 and TRBJ1-1, with D perhaps matching TRBD1 (5 bases). Germline V gives CDR1 SEHNR, CDR2 FQNEAQ (reference sequence). V was cut by 1 base and J by 5 bases, with 11 bases left in between. The CDR3 has 14 amino acids. CDR3 sequence reads: CASSLGVGDTEAFF. CDR3 nucleotides: TGTGCCAGCAGCTTAGGGGTAGGGGATACTGAAGCTTTCTTT.